The entry that follows covers one T cell receptor (beta chain) sequence. Clones were read by immunoSEQ multiplex PCR, and TCRdb kept only the in-frame ones, dropping some. The table shows approximately 250,000 clones, with around 90% occurring only once. This sample is part of a study of blood T cell repertoires in COVID-19. Overall study context: Both acute and convalescent COVID-19 samples were obtained from the United States, Italy and Spain.

CDR3 length: 18 amino acids. Germline V gives CDR1 LGHNA, CDR2 YSLEER. The ends lost 0 bases at V and 7 bases at J; junction bases unmatched: 9. Participants spanned ages about 18 to 90 years and resided in around 25 US areas. The V call is TRBV4-3, the J call TRBJ1-6; 10 bases line up with TRBD1. Sequences were obtained from PBMCs or T cells enriched from blood (not recorded which). The sequence was obtained from a man aged 40-49 years who had been exposed to COVID-19. The CDR3 reads CASSQDRDRGGRNSPLHF. The CDR3 DNA is TGCGCCAGCAGCCAAGATAGGGACAGGGGCGGAAGGAATTCACCCCTCCACTTT.